This TCR beta chain appears in the sequencing data of a study of Ad26.COV2.S vaccination and SARS-CoV-2 variants. About the research overall: This donor came from the COV1001 trial of Ad26.COV2.S. Into the muscle, Ad26.COV2.S was dosed once or twice, 56 days apart. Whole-study results and caveats: Vaccine recipients posted higher spike-specific TCR breadth than their placebo counterparts. Once vaccination had occurred, spike-specific CD8+ and CD4+ T cell responses reportedly showed substantial breadth.

Produced via immunoSEQ multiplex PCR; TCRdb's table is partial and in-frame only. Here the sample spans some 500,000 clones, 89% being singletons. The sample's treatment: some 20 received Ad26.COV2.S at low or high dose, single or two shots; roughly five received placebo; per-sample allocation not given. All samples were drawn on day 63, counting from the first vaccine or placebo injection. The CDR3 length is 15 residues. With 0 bases removed from V and 5 bases from J, the gap between germline ends came to 14 bases. CDR1 SGHRS and CDR2 YFSETQ come from the germline V gene. To note about this clone: Its antigen is not known.

V and J are TRBV5-1 and TRBJ2-5, with a weak D call TRBD1 (5 bases). The sample in question was peripheral blood, obtained in a trial of Ad26.COV2.S vaccine versus placebo. This TCR was recovered from a person between 18 and 65 years old who received the Ad26.COV2.S COVID-19 vaccine or a placebo. CDR3 nucleotide sequence: TGCGCCAGCAGCTTGGTTGCAGGGCTGGAGGAGACCCAGTACTTC. Protein: CASSLVAGLEETQYF. The full variable domain, rest sourced from reference TRBV5-1 and TRBJ2-5, is KAGVTQTPRYLIKTRGQQVTLSCSPISGHRSVSWYQQTPGQGLQFLFEYFSETQRNKGNFPGRFSGRQFSNSRSEMNVSTLELGDSALYLCASSLVAGLEETQYFGPGTRLLVL.